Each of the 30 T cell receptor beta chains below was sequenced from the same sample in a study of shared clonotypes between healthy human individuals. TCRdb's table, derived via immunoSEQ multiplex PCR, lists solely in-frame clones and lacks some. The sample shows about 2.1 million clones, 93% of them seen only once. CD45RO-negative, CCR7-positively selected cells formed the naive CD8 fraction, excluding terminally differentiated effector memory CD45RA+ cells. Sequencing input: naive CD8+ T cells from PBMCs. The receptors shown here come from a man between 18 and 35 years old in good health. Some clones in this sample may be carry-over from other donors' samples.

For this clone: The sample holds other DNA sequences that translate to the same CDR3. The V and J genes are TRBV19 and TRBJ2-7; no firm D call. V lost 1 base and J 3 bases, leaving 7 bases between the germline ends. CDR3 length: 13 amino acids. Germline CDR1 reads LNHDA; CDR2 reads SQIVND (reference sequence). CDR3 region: CASSIVPGYEQYF. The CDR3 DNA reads TGTGCCAGTAGTATAGTCCCGGGCTACGAGCAGTACTTC. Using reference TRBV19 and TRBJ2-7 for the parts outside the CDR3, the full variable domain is DGGITQSPKYLFRKEGQNVTLSCEQNLNHDAMYWYRQDPGQGLRLIYYSQIVNDFQKGDIAEGYSVSREKKESFPLTVTSAQKNPTAFYLCASSIVPGYEQYFGPGTRLTVT.

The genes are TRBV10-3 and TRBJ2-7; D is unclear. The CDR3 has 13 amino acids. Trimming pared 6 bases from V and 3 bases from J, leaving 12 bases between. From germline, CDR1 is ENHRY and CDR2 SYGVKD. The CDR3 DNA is TGTGCCATCAGAACGGGTCCAAACTACGAGCAGTACTTC. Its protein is CAIRTGPNYEQYF.

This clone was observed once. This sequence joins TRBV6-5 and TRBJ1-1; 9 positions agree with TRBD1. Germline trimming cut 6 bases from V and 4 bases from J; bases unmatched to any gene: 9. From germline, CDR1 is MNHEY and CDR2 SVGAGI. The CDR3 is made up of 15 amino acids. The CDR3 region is CASREDRGGGTEAFF. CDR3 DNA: TGTGCCAGCAGAGAGGACAGGGGAGGCGGCACTGAAGCTTTCTTT.

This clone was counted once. The CDR3: CSVEWLAGYTGELFF. The CDR3 DNA follows: TGCAGCGTTGAATGGCTAGCGGGGTACACCGGGGAGCTGTTTTTT. This chain links TRBV29-1 with TRBJ2-2, with TRBD2 matching over 9 bases. The trim removed 2 bases at V and 3 bases at J, leaving 4 bases unmatched. The CDR3 runs 15 residues. CDR1 and CDR2 from the germline V gene are SQVTM and ANQGSEA.

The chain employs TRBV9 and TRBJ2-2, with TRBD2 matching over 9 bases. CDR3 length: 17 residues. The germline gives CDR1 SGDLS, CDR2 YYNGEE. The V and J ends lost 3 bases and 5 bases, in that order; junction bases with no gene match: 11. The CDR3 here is CASSAIQLAGMTGELFF. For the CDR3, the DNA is TGTGCCAGCAGCGCGATCCAACTAGCGGGTATGACCGGGGAGCTGTTTTTT.

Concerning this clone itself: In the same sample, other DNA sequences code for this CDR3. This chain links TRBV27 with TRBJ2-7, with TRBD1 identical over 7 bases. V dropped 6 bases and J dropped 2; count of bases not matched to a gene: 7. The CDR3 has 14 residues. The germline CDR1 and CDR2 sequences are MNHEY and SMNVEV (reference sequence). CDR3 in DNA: TGTGCCAGCAGCCCTCAGACAGGGCCCTACGAGCAGTACTTC. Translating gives CASSPQTGPYEQYF.

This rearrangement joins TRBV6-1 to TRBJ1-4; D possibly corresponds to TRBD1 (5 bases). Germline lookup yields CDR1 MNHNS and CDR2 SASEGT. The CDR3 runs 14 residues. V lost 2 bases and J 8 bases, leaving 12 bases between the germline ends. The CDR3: CASSEKVEGEKLFF. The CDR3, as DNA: TGTGCCAGCAGTGAAAAAGTAGAGGGGGAAAAACTGTTTTTT.

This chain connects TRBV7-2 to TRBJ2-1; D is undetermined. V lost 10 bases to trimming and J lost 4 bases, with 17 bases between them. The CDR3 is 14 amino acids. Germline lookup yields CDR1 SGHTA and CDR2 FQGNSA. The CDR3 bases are TGTGCCACTTCACAGTTCACCGGTTACAATGAGCAGTTCTTC. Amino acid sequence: CATSQFTGYNEQFF.

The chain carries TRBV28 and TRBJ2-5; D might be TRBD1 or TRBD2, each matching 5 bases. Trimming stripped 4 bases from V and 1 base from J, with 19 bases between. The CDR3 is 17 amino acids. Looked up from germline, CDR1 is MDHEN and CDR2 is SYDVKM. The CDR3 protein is CASSSATRDGLQETQYF. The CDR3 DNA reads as TGTGCCAGCAGTTCAGCAACCCGGGACGGGCTCCAAGAGACCCAGTACTTC.

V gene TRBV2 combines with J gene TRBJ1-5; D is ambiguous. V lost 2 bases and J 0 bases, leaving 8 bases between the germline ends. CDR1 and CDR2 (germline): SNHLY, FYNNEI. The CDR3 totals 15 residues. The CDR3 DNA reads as TGTGCCAGCAGTGAATATCGGGGTAGCAATCAGCCCCAGCATTTT. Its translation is CASSEYRGSNQPQHF.

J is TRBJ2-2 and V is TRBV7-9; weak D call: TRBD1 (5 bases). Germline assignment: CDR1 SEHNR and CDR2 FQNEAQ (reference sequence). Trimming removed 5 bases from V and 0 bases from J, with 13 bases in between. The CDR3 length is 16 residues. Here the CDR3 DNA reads TGTGCCAGCAGCCCAGGGCGTGGACCGAACACCGGGGAGCTGTTTTTT. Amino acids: CASSPGRGPNTGELFF.

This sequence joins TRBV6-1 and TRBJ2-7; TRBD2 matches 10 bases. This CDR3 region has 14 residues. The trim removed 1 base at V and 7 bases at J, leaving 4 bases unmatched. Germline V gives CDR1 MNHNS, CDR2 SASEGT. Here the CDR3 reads CASSEGPSGSEQYF. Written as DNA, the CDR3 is TGTGCCAGCAGTGAAGGTCCTAGCGGGAGTGAGCAGTACTTC.

The DNA of the CDR3 is TGTGCCAGCAAAGCGGGACCCCCTTACAATGAGCAGTTCTTC. It translates to CASKAGPPYNEQFF. The chain is built from TRBV7-6 and TRBJ2-1, with 7 nucleotides matching TRBD2. Germline V gene lookup returns CDR1 SGHVS and CDR2 FNYEAQ. This CDR3 has 14 amino acids. With V trimmed by 7 bases and J by 4 bases, 7 bases remained unmatched.

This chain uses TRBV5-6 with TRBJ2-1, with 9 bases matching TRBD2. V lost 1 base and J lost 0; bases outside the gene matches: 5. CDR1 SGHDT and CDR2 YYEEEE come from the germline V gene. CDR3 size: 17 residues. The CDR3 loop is CASSLRLAVSSYNEQFF. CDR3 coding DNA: TGTGCCAGCAGCTTGCGACTAGCGGTCAGCTCCTACAATGAGCAGTTCTTC. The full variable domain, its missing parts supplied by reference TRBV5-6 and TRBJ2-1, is DAGVTQSPTHLIKTRGQQVTLRCSPKSGHDTVSWYQQALGQGPQFIFQYYEEEERQRGNFPDRFSGHQFPNYSSELNVNALLLGDSALYLCASSLRLAVSSYNEQFFGPGTRLTVL.

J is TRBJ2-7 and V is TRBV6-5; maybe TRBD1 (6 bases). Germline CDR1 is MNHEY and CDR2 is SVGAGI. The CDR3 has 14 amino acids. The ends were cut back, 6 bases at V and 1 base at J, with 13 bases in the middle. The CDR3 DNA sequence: TGTGCCAGCAGGAGGACAGCCTATTCCTACGAGCAGTACTTC. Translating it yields CASRRTAYSYEQYF.

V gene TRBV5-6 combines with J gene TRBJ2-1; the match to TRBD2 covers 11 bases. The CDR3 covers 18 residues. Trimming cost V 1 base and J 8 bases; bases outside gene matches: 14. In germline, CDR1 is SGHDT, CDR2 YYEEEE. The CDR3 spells CASSLWLAGGPYLDEQFF. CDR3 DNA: TGTGCCAGCAGCTTGTGGCTAGCGGGAGGTCCTTACTTGGATGAGCAGTTCTTC.

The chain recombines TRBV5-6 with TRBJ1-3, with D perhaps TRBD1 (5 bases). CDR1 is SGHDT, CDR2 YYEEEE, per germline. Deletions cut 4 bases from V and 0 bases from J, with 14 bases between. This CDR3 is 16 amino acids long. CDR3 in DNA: TGTGCCAGCAGCCAGCCTTCAGGGCCCTCTGGAAACACCATATATTTT. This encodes CASSQPSGPSGNTIYF.

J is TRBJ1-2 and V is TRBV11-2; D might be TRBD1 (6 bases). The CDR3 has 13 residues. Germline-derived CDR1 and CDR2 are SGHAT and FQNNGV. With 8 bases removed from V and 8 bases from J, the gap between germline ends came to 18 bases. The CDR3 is CASYTSAGEGYTF. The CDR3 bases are TGTGCCAGCTATACGTCGGCAGGGGAAGGCTACACCTTC. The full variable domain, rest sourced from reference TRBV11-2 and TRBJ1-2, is EAGVAQSPRYKIIEKRQSVAFWCNPISGHATLYWYQQILGQGPKLLIQFQNNGVVDDSQLPKDRFSAERLKGVDSTLKIQPAKLEDSAVYLCASYTSAGEGYTFGSGTRLTVV.

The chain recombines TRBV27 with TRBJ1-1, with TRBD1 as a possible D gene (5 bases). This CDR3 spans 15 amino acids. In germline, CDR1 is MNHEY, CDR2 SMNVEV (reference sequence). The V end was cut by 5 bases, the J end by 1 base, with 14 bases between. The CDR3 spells CASSPYTGTNTEAFF. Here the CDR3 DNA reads TGTGCCAGCAGTCCCTACACAGGAACGAACACTGAAGCTTTCTTT.

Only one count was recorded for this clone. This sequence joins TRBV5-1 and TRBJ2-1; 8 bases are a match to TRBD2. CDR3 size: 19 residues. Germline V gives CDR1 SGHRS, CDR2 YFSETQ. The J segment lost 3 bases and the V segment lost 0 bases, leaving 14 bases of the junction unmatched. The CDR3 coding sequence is TGCGCCAGCAGCTTGGCGGACCAAAGATTAGCGGGACTCTACAATGAGCAGTTCTTC. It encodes CASSLADQRLAGLYNEQFF.

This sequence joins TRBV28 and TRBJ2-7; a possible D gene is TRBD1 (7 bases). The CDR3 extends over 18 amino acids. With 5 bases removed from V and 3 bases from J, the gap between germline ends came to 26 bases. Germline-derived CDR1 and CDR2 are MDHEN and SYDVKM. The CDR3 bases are TGTGCCAGCAGTCCCCCCACAGGGGACTTCTCCCCCGTCTACGAGCAGTACTTC. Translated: CASSPPTGDFSPVYEQYF.

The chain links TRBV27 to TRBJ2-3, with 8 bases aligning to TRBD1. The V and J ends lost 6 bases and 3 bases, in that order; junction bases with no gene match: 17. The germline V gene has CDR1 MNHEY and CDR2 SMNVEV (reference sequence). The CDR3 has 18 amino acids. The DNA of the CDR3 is TGTGCCAGCAGCCAGAAGGCCGGGACAGGATTCCCGACAGATACGCAGTATTTT. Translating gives CASSQKAGTGFPTDTQYF.

DNA for the CDR3: TGTGCCAGCAGCCGATCGTCAAGGGCCGATGAGCAGTTCTTC. Protein product: CASSRSSRADEQFF. The genes are TRBV6-5 and TRBJ2-1; D is undetermined. The CDR3 sequence is 14 residues long. Germline CDR1 and CDR2: MNHEY and SVGAGI. V lost 6 bases, J lost 8 bases, and 17 bases lay in between.

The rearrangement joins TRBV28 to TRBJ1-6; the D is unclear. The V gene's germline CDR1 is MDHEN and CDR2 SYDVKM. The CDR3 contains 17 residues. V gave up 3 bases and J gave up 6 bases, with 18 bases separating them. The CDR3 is CASSFGLRQRANSPLHF. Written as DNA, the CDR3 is TGTGCCAGCAGTTTCGGTTTACGTCAAAGGGCTAATTCACCCCTCCACTTT. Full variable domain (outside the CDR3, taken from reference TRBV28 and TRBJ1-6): DVKVTQSSRYLVKRTGEKVFLECVQDMDHENMFWYRQDPGLGLRLIYFSYDVKMKEKGDIPEGYSVSREKKERFSLILESASTNQTSMYLCASSFGLRQRANSPLHFGNGTRLTVT.

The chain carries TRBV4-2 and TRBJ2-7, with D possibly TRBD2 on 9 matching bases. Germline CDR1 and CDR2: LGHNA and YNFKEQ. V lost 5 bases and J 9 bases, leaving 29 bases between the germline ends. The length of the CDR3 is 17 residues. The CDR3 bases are TGTGCCAGCAGCTACGGACAGGGCAAGCGGGAGGCGGTTGGGCAGTACTTC. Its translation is CASSYGQGKREAVGQYF.

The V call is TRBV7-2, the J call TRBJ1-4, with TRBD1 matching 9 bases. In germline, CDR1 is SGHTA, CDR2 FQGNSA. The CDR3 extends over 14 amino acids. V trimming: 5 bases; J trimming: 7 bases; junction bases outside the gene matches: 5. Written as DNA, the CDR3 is TGTGCCAGCAGCACACGGGACAGGGTTGAAAAACTGTTTTTT. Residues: CASSTRDRVEKLFF.

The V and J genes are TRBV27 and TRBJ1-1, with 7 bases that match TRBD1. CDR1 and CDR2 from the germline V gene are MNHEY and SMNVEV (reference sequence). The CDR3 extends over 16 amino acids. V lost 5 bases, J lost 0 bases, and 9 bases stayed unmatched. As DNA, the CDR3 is TGTGCCAGCAGTCGACAGGGAGATGGGGTGAACACTGAAGCTTTCTTT. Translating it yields CASSRQGDGVNTEAFF.

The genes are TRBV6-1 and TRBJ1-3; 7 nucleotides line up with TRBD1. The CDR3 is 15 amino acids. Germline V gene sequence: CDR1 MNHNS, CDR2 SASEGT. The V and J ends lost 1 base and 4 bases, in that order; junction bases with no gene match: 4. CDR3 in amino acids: CASSEDRGSGNTIYF. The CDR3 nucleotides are TGTGCCAGCAGTGAAGACAGGGGATCCGGAAACACCATATATTTT.

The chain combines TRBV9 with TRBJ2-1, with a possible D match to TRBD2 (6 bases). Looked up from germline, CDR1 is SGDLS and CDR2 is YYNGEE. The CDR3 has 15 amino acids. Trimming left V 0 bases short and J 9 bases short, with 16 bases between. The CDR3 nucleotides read TGTGCCAGCAGCGTAGCCCCGGGAGTGGGGGGTGAGCAGTTCTTC. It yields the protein CASSVAPGVGGEQFF. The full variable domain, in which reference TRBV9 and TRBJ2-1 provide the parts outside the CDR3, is DSGVTQTPKHLITATGQRVTLRCSPRSGDLSVYWYQQSLDQGLQFLIQYYNGEERAKGNILERFSAQQFPDLHSELNLSSLELGDSALYFCASSVAPGVGGEQFFGPGTRLTVL.

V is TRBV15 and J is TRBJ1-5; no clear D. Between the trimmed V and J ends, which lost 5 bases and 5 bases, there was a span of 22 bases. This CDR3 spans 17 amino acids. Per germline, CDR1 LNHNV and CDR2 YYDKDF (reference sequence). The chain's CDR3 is CATSGGRMVLEHQPQHF. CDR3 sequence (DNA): TGTGCCACCAGCGGAGGGAGGATGGTCCTCGAACATCAGCCCCAGCATTTT. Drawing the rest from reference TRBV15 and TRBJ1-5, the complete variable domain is DAMVIQNPRYQVTQFGKPVTLSCSQTLNHNVMYWYQQKSSQAPKLLFHYYDKDFNNEADTPDNFQSRRPNTSFCFLDIRSPGLGDTAMYLCATSGGRMVLEHQPQHFGDGTRLSIL.